This T cell receptor (beta chain) stems from a study of cytomegalovirus exposure and HLA in healthy donors. Vbeta (60) and Jbeta (13) primers were used in the PCR. Data came from immunoSEQ multiplex PCR; TCRdb stores just in-frame clones and leaves some out. The table lists about 220,000 clones, roughly 75% of them singletons. About this clone itself: Antigen specificity is unknown.

Study-wide results and limits: HLA-A and HLA-B allele assignments for most subjects were reportedly predicted accurately using TCR beta sequences. Earlier analysis found most TCR beta V segments productive about 87% or about 30% of the time. Specificity of three CMV-associated chains for CMV antigens was verified in vitro.

Per the germline V gene, CDR1 is MNHEY and CDR2 is SVGAGI. The CDR3 consists of 14 residues. Trimming left V 5 bases short and J 2 bases short, with 12 bases between. The TCR originated in a woman aged 30 to 39 in good health and CMV-seronegative. The chain employs TRBV6-5 and TRBJ1-2; TRBD1 is a possible D gene (5 bases). Specimen: PBMCs. The chain's CDR3 is CASSDPGRNYGYTF. The CDR3 DNA reads TGTGCCAGCAGTGATCCAGGGCGGAACTATGGCTACACCTTC.